This TCR beta chain appears in the sequencing data of a study of neurological immune-mediated disorders. It was by 5'RACE with 10-nucleotide random UMIs that the cDNA was made. A single run covered 15-18 subjects with over 160 million TCR-beta sequences. MiXCR was run by TCRdb on the 5' RACE reads, yielding one entry per CDR3 protein. Seen here are about 70,000 distinct CDR3 sequences, 3.2% observed once, and the top ten hold around 5.5%. This clonotype was found many times. This receptor was obtained from a woman aged 45 to 65 with multiple sclerosis. The material sequenced was PBMCs.

The CDR3 sequence: CASSDKYEQYF. The CDR3 region has the DNA TGTGCCAGCAGCGACAAGTACGAGCAGTACTTC. The rearrangement uses TRBV3-1 and TRBJ2-7; D is uncertain. The germline gives CDR1 LGHDT, CDR2 YNNKEL (reference sequence). The CDR3 runs to 11 residues. V dropped 5 bases and J dropped 4 bases, with 6 bases sitting between them.